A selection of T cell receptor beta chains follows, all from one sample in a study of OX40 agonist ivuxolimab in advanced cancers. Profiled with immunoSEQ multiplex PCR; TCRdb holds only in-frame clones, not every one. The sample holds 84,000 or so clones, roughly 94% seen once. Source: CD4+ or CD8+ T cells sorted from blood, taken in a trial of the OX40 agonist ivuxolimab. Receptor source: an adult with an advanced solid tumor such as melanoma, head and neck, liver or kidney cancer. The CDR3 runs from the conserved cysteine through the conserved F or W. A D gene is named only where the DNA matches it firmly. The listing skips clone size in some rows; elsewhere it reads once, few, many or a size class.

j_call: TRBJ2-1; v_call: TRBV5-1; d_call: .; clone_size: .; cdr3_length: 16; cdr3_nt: TGCGCCAGCAGCTGGGGATTGGGGAGCTCCTACAATGAGCAGTTCTTC; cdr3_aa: CASSWGLGSSYNEQFF
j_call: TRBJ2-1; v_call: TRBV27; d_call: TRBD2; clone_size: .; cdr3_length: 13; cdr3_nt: TGTGCCAGCAGTTTCGGGGGGGCGAATGAGCAGTTCTTC; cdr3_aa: CASSFGGANEQFF
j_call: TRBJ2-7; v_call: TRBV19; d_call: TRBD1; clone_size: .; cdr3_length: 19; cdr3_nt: TGTGCCAGTAGTACGGCACAGGGGGACTCCCCGAGAGGCTCCTACGAGCAGTACTTC; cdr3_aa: CASSTAQGDSPRGSYEQYF
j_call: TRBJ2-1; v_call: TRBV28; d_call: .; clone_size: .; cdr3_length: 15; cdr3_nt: TGTGCCAGCAATCCTAGACTAGGGGTAGGAAATGAGCAGTTCTTC; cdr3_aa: CASNPRLGVGNEQFF
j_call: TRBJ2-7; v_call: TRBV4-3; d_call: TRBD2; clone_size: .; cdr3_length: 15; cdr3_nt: TGCGCCAGCAGCCAAGTGCTAGCGGGAGGTTACGAGCAGTACTTC; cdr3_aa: CASSQVLAGGYEQYF
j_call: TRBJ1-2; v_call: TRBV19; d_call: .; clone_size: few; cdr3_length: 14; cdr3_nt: TGTGCCAGTAGTATAGTAGGGAACGGCTATGGCTACACCTTC; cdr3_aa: CASSIVGNGYGYTF
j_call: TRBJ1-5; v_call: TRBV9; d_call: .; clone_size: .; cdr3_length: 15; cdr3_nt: TGTGCCAGCAGCGTAGGTGGTAATAGCAATCAGCCCCAGCATTTT; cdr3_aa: CASSVGGNSNQPQHF
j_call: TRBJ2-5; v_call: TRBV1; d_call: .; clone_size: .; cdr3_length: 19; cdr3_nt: TGCACCAGCAGCCAAGATCCCGAGACTAGCGGTCCCCTCGTGGAGACCCAGTACTTC; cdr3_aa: CTSSQDPETSGPLVETQYF
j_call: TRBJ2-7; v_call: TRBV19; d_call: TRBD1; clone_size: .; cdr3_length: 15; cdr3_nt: TGTGCCAGTAGTCCGGGACAGGGGGCTTCCTACGAGCAGTACTTC; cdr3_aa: CASSPGQGASYEQYF
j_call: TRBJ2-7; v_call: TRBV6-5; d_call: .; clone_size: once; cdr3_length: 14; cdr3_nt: TGTGCCAGCAGCCTGAGCCCGGGCGGCTACGAGCAGTACTTC; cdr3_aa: CASSLSPGGYEQYF
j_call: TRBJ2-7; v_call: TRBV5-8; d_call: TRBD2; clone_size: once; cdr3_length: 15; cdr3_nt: TGTGCCAGCAGCGATGGACTAGCGGGAGCCTACGAGCAGTACTTC; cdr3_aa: CASSDGLAGAYEQYF
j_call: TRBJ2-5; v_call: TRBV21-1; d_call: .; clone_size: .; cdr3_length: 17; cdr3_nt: TGTGCCAGCAGCACGACAGGGGACACCAGGAGTTGGGAGACCCAGTACTTC; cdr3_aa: CASSTTGDTRSWETQYF
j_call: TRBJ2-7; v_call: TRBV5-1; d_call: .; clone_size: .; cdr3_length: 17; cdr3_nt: TGCGCCAGCAGCCCTTGGCCGGGACAAATTGATTTATACGAGCAGTACTTC; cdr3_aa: CASSPWPGQIDLYEQYF
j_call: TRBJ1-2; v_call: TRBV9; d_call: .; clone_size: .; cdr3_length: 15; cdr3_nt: TGTGCCAGCAGCGTAGTCGAGTGGGCCACGGATGGCTACACCTTC; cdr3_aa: CASSVVEWATDGYTF
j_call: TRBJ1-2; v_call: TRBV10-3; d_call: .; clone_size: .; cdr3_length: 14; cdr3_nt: TGTGCCATCAGTGATGTCCGCGACCGCCATGGTCACACCTTC; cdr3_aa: CAISDVRDRHGHTF
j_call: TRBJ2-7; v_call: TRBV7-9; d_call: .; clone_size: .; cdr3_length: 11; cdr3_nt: TGTGCCAGCAGCCCCGGAGGAGAGCAGTACTTC; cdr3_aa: CASSPGGEQYF
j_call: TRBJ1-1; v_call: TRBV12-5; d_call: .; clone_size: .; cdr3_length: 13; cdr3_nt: TGTGCTAGTGGTGACAGACTGAACACTGAAGCTTTCTTT; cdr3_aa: CASGDRLNTEAFF
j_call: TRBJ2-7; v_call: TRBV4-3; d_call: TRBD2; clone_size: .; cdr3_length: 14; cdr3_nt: TGCGCCAGCAGCCCCGGGACTAGCGGTTACGAGCAGTACTTC; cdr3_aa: CASSPGTSGYEQYF
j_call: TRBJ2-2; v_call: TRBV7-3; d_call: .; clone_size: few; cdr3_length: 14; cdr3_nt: TGTGCCAGCAGCTTCACCTCTAACACCGGGGAGCTGTTTTTT; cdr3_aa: CASSFTSNTGELFF
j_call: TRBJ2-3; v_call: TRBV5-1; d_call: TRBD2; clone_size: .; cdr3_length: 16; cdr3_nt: TGCGCCAGCAGCATCAGACTAGCGGAGAGCACAGATACGCAGTATTTT; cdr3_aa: CASSIRLAESTDTQYF
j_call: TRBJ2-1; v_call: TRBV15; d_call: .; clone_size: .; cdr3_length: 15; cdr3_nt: TGTGCCACCAGCAGAGATAGGGCATACCTTAATGAGCAGTTCTTC; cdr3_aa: CATSRDRAYLNEQFF
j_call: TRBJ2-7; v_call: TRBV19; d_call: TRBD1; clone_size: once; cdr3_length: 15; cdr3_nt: TGTGCCAGTAGTGGCGGACAGGGGGCAACCTACGAGCAGTACTTC; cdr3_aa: CASSGGQGATYEQYF
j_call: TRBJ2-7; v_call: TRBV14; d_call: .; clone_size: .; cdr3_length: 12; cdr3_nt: TGTGCCAGCAGCCAAGGGTCCTACGAGCAGTACTTC; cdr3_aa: CASSQGSYEQYF
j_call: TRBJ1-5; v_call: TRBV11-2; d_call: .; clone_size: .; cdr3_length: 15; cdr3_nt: TGTGCCAGCAGCTTAGGGCCAGAAAGAAATCAGCCCCAGCATTTT; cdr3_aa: CASSLGPERNQPQHF
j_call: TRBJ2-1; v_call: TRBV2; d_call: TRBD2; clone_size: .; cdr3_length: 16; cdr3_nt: TGTGCCAGCATTAGGACTAGCGGGTCCCCCTACAATGAGCAGTTCTTC; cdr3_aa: CASIRTSGSPYNEQFF
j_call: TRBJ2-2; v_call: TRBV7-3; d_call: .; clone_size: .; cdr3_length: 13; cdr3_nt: TGTGCCAGCAGCTCCTCGAACACCGGGGAGCTGTTTTTT; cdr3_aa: CASSSSNTGELFF
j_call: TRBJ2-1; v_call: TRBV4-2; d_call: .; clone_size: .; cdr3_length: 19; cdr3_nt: TGTGCCAGCAGCCAAGTGGGGTCTAGCGAATCAATCTCCTACAATGAGCAGTTCTTC; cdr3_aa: CASSQVGSSESISYNEQFF
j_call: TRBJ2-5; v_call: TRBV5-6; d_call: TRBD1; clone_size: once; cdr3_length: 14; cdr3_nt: TGTGCCAGCAGCCCGACAGGGGAAGTAAAGACCCAGTACTTC; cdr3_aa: CASSPTGEVKTQYF
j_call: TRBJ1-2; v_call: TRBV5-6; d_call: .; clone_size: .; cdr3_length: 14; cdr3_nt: TGTGCCAGCAGCGGGACGGGCCGGTCCTATGGCTACACCTTC; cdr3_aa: CASSGTGRSYGYTF